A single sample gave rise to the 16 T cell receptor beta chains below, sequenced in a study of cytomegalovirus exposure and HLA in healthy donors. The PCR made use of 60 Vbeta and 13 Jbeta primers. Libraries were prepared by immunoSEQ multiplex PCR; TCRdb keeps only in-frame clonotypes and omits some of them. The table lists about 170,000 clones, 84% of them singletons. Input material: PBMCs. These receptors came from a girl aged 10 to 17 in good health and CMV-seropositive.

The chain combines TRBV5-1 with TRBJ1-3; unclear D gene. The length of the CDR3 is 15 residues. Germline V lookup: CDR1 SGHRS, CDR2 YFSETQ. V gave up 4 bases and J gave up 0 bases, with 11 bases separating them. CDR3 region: CASSLPMSSGNTIYF. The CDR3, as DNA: TGCGCCAGCAGCCTGCCTATGAGCTCTGGAAACACCATATATTTT.

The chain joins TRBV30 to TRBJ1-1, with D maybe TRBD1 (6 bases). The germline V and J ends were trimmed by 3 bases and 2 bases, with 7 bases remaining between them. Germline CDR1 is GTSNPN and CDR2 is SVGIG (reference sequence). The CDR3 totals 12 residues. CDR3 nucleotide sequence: TGTGCCTGGAGACAGGGTAACACTGAAGCTTTCTTT. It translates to CAWRQGNTEAFF. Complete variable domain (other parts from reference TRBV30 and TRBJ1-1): SQTIHQWPATLVQPVGSPLSLECTVEGTSNPNLYWYRQAAGRGLQLLFYSVGIGQISSEVPQNLSASRPQDRQFILSSKKLLLSDSGFYLCAWRQGNTEAFFGQGTRLTVV.

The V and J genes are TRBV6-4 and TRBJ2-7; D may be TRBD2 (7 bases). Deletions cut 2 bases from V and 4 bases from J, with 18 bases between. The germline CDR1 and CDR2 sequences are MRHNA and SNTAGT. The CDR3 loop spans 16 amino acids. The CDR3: CASSDPSKGGGYEQYF. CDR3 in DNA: TGTGCCAGCAGTGACCCTTCCAAGGGGGGAGGGTACGAGCAGTACTTC.

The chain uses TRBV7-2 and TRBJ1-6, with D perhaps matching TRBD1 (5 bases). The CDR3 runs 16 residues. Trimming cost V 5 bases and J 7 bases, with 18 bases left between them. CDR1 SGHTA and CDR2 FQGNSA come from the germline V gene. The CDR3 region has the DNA TGTGCCAGCAGCCGGATTCGAGTACAGGCAAATTCACCCCTCCACTTT. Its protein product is CASSRIRVQANSPLHF.

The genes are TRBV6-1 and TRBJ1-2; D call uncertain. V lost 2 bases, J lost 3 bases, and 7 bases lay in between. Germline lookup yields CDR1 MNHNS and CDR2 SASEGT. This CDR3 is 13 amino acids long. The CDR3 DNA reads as TGTGCCAGCAGTGAATGGACTGACTATGGCTACACCTTC. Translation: CASSEWTDYGYTF.

The CDR3 nucleotides are TGTGCCAGCAGTCCAGGGGGCGCTGGCACAGATACGCAGTATTTT. Translating it yields CASSPGGAGTDTQYF. The V and J genes are TRBV28 and TRBJ2-3, with 8 positions matching TRBD1. V lost 5 bases, J lost 1 base, and 5 bases stayed unmatched. Germline assignment: CDR1 MDHEN and CDR2 SYDVKM. The CDR3 has 15 amino acids.

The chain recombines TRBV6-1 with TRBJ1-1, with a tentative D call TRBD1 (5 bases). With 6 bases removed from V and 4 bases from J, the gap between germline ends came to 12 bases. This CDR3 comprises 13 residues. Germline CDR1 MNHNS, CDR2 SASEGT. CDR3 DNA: TGTGCCAGCAGAGGGGTGTTGGGCACTGAAGCTTTCTTT. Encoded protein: CASRGVLGTEAFF.

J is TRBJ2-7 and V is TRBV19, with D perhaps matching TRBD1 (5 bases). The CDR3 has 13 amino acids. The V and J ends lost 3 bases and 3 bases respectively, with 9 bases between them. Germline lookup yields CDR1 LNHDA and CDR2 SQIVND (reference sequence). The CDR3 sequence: CASSIQGFYEQYF. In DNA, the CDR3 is TGTGCCAGTAGTATTCAGGGCTTCTACGAGCAGTACTTC. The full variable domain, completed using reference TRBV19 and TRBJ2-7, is DGGITQSPKYLFRKEGQNVTLSCEQNLNHDAMYWYRQDPGQGLRLIYYSQIVNDFQKGDIAEGYSVSREKKESFPLTVTSAQKNPTAFYLCASSIQGFYEQYFGPGTRLTVT.

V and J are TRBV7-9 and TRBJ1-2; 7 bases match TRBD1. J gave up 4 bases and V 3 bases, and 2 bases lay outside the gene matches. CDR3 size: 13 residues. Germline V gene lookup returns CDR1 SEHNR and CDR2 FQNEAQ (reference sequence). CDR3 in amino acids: CASSFRQGYGYTF. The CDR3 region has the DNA TGTGCCAGCAGCTTCCGACAGGGCTATGGCTACACCTTC.

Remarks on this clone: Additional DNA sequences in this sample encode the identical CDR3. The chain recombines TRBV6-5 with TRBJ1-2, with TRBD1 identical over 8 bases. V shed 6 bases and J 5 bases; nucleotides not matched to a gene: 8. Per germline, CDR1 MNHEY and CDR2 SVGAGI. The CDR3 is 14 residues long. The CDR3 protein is CASRRGQGAYGYTF. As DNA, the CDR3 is TGTGCCAGCAGAAGAGGACAGGGAGCATATGGCTACACCTTC.

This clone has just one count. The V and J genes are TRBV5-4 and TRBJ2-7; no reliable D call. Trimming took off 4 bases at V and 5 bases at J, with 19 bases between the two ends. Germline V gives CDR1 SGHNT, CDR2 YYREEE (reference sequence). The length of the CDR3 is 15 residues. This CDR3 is CASSMLPEPWDEQYF. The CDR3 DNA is TGTGCCAGCAGCATGCTTCCGGAGCCGTGGGACGAGCAGTACTTC.

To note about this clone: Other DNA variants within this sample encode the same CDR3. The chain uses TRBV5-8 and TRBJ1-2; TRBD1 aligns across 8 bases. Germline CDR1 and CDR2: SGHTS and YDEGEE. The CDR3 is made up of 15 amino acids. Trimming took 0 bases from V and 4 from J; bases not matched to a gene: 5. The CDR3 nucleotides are TGTGCCAGCAGCTTGGGTGACAGGGGAGGCTATGGCTACACCTTC. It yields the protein CASSLGDRGGYGYTF.

The CDR3 bases are TGTGCCAGCAGCTTGGGGACGGGACAGGGCTATGGCTACACCTTC. Protein sequence: CASSLGTGQGYGYTF. The rearrangement joins TRBV7-3 to TRBJ1-2; TRBD1 matches at 9 bases. There are 15 residues in the CDR3. J lost 4 bases, V lost 3 bases, and 6 bases had no gene match. CDR1 and CDR2 (germline): SGHTA, FQGTGA. The whole variable domain, remainder taken from reference TRBV7-3 and TRBJ1-2, is GAGVSQTPSNKVTEKGKYVELRCDPISGHTALYWYRQSLGQGPEFLIYFQGTGAADDSGLPNDRFFAVRPEGSVSTLKIQRTERGDSAVYLCASSLGTGQGYGYTFGSGTRLTVV.

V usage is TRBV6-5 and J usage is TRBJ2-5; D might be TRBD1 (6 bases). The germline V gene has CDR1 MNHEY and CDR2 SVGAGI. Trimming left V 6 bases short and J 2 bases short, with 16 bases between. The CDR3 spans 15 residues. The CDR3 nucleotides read TGTGCCAGCAGCCAGCCTGGGACACCACAAGAGACCCAGTACTTC. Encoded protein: CASSQPGTPQETQYF.

CDR3 sequence reads: CASSLGQGGGTEAFF. The CDR3 bases are TGTGCCAGCAGCTTAGGACAGGGGGGGGGCACTGAAGCTTTCTTT. The chain couples TRBV11-3 to TRBJ1-1; 9 nucleotides agree with TRBD1. CDR1 is SGHNT and CDR2 is YENEEA in the germline V gene. The CDR3 loop spans 15 amino acids. V lost 1 base, J lost 4 bases, and 4 bases stayed unmatched.

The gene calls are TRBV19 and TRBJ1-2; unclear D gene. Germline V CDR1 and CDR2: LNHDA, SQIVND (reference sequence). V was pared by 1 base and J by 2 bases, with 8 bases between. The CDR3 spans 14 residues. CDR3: CASSIGALNYGYTF. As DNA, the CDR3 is TGTGCCAGTAGTATAGGGGCCCTAAACTATGGCTACACCTTC.